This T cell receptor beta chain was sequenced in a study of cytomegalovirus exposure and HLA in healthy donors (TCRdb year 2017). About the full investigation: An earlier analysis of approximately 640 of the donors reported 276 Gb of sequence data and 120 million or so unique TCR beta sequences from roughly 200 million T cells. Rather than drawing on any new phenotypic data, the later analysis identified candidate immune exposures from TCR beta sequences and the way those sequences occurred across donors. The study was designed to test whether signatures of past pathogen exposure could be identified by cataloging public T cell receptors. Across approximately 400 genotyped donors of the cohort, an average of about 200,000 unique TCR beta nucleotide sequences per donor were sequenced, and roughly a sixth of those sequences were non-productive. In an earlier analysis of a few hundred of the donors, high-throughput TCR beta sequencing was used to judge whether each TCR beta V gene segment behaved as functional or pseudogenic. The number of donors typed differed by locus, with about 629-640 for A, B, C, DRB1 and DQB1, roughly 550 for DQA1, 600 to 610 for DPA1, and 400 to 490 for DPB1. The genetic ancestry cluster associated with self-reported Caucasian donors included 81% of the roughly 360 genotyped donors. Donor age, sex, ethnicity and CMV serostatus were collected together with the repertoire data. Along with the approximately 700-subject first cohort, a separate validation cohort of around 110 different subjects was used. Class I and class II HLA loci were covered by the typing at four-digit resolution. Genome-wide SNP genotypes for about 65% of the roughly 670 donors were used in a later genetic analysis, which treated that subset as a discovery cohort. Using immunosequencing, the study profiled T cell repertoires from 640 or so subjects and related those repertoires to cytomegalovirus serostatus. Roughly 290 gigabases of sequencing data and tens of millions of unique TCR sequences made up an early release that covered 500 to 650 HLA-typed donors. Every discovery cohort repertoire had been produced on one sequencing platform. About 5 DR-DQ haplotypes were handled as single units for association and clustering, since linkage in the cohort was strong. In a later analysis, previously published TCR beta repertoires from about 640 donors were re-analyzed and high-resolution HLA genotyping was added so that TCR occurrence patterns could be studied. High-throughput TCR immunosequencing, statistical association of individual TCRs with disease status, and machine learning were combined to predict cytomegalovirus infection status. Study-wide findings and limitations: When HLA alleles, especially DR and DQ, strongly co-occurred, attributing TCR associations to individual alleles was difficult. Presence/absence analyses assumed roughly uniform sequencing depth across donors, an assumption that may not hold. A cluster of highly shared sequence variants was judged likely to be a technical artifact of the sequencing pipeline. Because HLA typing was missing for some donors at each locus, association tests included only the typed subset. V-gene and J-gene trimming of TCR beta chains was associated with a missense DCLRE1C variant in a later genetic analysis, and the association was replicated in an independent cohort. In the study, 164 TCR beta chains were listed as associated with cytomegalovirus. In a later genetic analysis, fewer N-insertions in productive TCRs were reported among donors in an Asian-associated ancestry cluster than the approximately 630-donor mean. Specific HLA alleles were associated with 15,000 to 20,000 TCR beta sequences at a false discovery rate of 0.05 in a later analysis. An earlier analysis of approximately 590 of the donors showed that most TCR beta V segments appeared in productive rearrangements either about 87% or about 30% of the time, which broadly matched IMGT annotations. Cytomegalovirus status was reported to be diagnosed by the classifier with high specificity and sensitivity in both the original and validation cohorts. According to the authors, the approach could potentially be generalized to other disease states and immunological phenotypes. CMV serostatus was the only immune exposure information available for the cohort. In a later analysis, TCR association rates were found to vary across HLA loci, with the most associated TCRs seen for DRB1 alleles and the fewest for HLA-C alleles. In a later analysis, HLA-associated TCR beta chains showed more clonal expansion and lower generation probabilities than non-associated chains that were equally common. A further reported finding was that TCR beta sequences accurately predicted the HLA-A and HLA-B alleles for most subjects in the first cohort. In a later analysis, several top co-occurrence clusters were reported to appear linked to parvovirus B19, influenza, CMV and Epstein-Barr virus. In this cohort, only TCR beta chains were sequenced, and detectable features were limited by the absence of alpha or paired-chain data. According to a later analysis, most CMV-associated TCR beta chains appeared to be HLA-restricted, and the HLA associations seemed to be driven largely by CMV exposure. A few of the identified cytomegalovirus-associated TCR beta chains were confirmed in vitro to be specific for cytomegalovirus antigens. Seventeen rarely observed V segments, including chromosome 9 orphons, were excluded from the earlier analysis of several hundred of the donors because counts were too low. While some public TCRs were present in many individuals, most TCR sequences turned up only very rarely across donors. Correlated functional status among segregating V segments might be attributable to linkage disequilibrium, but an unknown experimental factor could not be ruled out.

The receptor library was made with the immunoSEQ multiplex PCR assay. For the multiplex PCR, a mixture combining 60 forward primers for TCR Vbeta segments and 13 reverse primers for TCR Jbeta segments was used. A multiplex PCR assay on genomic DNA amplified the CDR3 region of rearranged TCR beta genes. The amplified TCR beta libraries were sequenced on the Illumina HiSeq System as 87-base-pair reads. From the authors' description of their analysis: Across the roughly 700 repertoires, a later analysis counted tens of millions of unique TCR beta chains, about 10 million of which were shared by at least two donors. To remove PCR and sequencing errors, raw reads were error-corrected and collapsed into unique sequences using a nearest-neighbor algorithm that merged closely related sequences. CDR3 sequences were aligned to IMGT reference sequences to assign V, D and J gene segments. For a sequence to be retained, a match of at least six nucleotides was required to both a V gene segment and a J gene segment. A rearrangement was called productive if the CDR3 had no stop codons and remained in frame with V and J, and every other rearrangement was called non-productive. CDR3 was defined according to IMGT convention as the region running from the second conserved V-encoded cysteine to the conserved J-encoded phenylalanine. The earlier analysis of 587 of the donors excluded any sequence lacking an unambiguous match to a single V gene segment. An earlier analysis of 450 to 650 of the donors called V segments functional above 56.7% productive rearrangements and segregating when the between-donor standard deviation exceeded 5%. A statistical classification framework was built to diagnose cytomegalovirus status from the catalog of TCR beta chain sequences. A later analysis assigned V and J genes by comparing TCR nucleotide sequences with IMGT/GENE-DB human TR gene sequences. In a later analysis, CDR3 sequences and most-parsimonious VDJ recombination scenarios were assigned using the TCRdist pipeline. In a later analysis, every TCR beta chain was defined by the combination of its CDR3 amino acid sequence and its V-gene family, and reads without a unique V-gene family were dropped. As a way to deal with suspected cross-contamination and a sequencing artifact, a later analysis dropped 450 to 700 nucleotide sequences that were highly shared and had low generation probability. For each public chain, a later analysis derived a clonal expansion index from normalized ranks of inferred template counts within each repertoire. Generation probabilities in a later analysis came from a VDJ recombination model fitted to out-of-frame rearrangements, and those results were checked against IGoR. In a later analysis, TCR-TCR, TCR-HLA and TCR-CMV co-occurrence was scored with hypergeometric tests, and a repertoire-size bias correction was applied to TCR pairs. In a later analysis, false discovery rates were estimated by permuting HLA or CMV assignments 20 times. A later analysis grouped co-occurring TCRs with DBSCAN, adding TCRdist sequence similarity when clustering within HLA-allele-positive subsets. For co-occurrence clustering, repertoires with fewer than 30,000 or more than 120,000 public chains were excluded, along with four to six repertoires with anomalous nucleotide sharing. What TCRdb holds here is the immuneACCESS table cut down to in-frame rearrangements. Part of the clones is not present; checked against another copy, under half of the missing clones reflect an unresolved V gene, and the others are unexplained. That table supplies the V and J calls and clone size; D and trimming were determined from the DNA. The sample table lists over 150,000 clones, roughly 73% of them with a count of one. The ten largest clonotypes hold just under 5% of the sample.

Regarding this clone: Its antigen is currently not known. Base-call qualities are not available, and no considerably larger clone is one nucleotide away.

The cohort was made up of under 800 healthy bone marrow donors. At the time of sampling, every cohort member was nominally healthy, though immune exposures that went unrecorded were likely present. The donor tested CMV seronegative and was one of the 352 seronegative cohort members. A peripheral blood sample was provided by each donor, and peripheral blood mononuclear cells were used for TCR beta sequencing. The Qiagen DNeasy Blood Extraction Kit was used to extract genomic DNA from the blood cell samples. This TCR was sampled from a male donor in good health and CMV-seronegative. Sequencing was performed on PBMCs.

The CDR3 corresponds to CSVSRTGVFGYTF. The base sequence is TGCAGCGTTAGTAGGACAGGGGTCTTCGGCTACACCTTC. The chain employs TRBV29-1 and TRBJ1-2, and 9 bases in between align with TRBD1. Relative to germline, V is missing 5 bases and J is missing 8 bases, with 9 bases of the junction outside any gene match. The CDR1 and CDR2 encoded by the germline V gene are SQVTM and ANQGSEA. Taken from cysteine to phenylalanine, the CDR3 has 13 residues. Only CDR3 DNA remains: 39 bases, in frame from the first base.